Listed here is a single T cell receptor beta chain. This record belongs to a study of OX40 agonist ivuxolimab in advanced cancers. The protocol was immunoSEQ multiplex PCR, while the TCRdb copy is restricted to in-frame clones and leaves out a portion. The sample includes 76,000 or so clones, around nine tenths of them seen just once. This TCR came from an adult with an advanced solid tumor such as melanoma, head and neck, liver or kidney cancer. The sequencing here drew on CD4+ or CD8+ T cells sorted from blood, taken in a trial of the OX40 agonist ivuxolimab.

The DNA of the CDR3 is TGTGCCAGCAGCCCTAACGCGGGCAGATCCTACAATGAGCAGTTCTTC. Translated: CASSPNAGRSYNEQFF. This sequence joins TRBV11-1 and TRBJ2-1; D might be TRBD2 (5 bases). Germline CDR1 reads SGHAT; CDR2 reads FQDESV (reference sequence). The CDR3 consists of 16 residues. Trimming left V 5 bases short and J 1 base short, with 15 bases between.